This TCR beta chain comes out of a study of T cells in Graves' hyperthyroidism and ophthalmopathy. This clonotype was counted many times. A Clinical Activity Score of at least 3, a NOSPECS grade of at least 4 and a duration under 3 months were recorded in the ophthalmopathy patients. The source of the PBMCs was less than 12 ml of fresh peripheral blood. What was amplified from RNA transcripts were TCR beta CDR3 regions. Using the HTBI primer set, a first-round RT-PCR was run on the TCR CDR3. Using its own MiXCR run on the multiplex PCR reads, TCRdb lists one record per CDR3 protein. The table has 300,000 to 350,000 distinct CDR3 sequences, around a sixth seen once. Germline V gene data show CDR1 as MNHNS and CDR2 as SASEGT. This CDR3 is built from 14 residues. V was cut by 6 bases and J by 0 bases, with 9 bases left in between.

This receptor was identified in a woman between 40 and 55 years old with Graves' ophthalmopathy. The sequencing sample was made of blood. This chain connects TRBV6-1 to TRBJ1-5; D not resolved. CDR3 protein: CASRRTYSNQPQHF. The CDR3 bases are TGTGCCAGCAGGAGGACGTATAGCAATCAGCCCCAGCATTTT.